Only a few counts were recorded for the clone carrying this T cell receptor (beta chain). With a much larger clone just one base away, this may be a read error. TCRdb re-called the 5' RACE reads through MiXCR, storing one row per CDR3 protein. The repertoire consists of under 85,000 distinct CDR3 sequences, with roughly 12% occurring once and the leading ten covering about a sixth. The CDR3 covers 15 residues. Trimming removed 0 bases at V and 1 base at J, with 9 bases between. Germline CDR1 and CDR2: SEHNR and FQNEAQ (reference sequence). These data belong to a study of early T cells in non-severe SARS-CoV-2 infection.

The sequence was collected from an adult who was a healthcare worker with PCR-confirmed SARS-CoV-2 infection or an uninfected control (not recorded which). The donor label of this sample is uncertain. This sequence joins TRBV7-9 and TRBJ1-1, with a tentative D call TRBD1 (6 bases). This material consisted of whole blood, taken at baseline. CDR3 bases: TGTGCCAGCAGCTTAGCGGGGGCCCAGAACACTGAAGCTTTCTTT. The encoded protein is CASSLAGAQNTEAFF.